The rows below give T cell receptor beta chains drawn from one sample of a study of CD8+CD57+ T cells in acquired aplastic anemia. TCRdb used MiXCR to reprocess the reads, holding one entry per CDR3 protein. The sample includes under 200,000 distinct CDR3 sequences, 65% to 75% of them seen just once. The sample consisted of sorted CD4+, CD8+, or CD8+CD57+ T cells (not recorded which) from PBMCs. The source of these receptors is a human donor with aplastic anemia. Each CDR3 is given with its conserved first and last residue. The order of the fields is D gene, J gene, clone size, V gene, CDR3 DNA, CDR3 protein. A D gene is named only where the DNA matches it firmly. The size entry is marked missing in some rows and otherwise reads once, few, many or a size class.

d_call: TRBD2; j_call: TRBJ2-1; clone_size: .; v_call: TRBV19; cdr3_nt: TGTGCCAGCACTAGAGCGGGAGTCAACAATGAGCAGTTCTTC; cdr3_aa: CASTRAGVNNEQFF
d_call: TRBD2; j_call: TRBJ2-5; clone_size: .; v_call: TRBV2; cdr3_nt: TGTGCCAGCAGTGCTGGGACTAGCGGGGGGGCCCGGGAGACCCAGTACTTC; cdr3_aa: CASSAGTSGGARETQYF
d_call: TRBD2; j_call: TRBJ2-7; clone_size: .; v_call: TRBV7-2; cdr3_nt: TGTGCCAGCAGCTTAGTTAGCGGGAGACGGGAGCAGTACTTC; cdr3_aa: CASSLVSGRREQYF
d_call: TRBD1; j_call: TRBJ2-1; clone_size: .; v_call: TRBV2; cdr3_nt: TGTGCCAGTTCGTGGACAGGGGGTCCTTACAATGAGCAGTTCTTC; cdr3_aa: CASSWTGGPYNEQFF
d_call: .; j_call: TRBJ1-2; clone_size: .; v_call: TRBV2; cdr3_nt: TGTGCCACCAAGGGGCAGGGGCCCCGAAGGGACTATGGCTACACCTTC; cdr3_aa: CATKGQGPRRDYGYTF
d_call: .; j_call: TRBJ1-6; clone_size: few; v_call: TRBV24-1; cdr3_nt: TGTGCCACCAGTGATTTGCGGGGACCCCTCCACTTT; cdr3_aa: CATSDLRGPLHF
d_call: TRBD1; j_call: TRBJ1-1; clone_size: once; v_call: TRBV19; cdr3_nt: TGTGCCAGTAGTATAAACCCCTCCTACAGGGGGAACACTGAAGCTTTCTTT; cdr3_aa: CASSINPSYRGNTEAFF
d_call: .; j_call: TRBJ2-3; clone_size: .; v_call: TRBV7-9; cdr3_nt: TGTGCCAGCAGTTCACCCAACGGGGGCACAGATACGCAGTATTTT; cdr3_aa: CASSSPNGGTDTQYF
d_call: .; j_call: TRBJ1-1; clone_size: .; v_call: TRBV5-6; cdr3_nt: TGTGCCAGCAGCTTAAATGACAGGGCTTTCTTT; cdr3_aa: CASSLNDRAFF
d_call: TRBD2; j_call: TRBJ2-1; clone_size: .; v_call: TRBV6-5; cdr3_nt: TGTGCCAGCAGTGCCACTAGCGTCAATGAGCAGTTCTTC; cdr3_aa: CASSATSVNEQFF
d_call: .; j_call: TRBJ1-6; clone_size: .; v_call: TRBV7-3; cdr3_nt: TGTGCCAGCAGCTATACAGGGTTGTCACCCCTCCACTTT; cdr3_aa: CASSYTGLSPLHF
d_call: .; j_call: TRBJ2-2; clone_size: .; v_call: TRBV7-3; cdr3_nt: TGTGCCAGCAGCTTATACCTCACCGGGGAGCTGTTTTTT; cdr3_aa: CASSLYLTGELFF
d_call: .; j_call: TRBJ2-3; clone_size: .; v_call: TRBV7-8; cdr3_nt: TGTGCCAGCAACCTTCAGTCCGAGGATACGCAGTATTTT; cdr3_aa: CASNLQSEDTQYF
d_call: .; j_call: TRBJ2-7; clone_size: once; v_call: TRBV7-3; cdr3_nt: TGTGCCAGCAGCCAAGGGCCGACTGGGACGGCCCCCTACGAGCAGTACTTC; cdr3_aa: CASSQGPTGTAPYEQYF
d_call: .; j_call: TRBJ1-6; clone_size: .; v_call: TRBV19; cdr3_nt: TGTGCCAGTAGTATGGATTCAAATGGGTATAATTCACCCCTCCACTTT; cdr3_aa: CASSMDSNGYNSPLHF
d_call: .; j_call: TRBJ2-3; clone_size: .; v_call: TRBV10-1; cdr3_nt: TGCGCCAGCAGTGAGTCAGGGGTGGGCGCAGATACGCAGTATTTT; cdr3_aa: CASSESGVGADTQYF
d_call: .; j_call: TRBJ2-3; clone_size: .; v_call: TRBV10-2; cdr3_nt: TGCGCCAGCAGTCAAAAAGATACGCAGTATTTT; cdr3_aa: CASSQKDTQYF
d_call: TRBD1; j_call: TRBJ2-7; clone_size: few; v_call: TRBV7-9; cdr3_nt: TGTGCCAGCAGCCCAGCCAGGGGGCGCGCCTACGAGCAGTACTTC; cdr3_aa: CASSPARGRAYEQYF
d_call: TRBD1; j_call: TRBJ1-2; clone_size: .; v_call: TRBV9; cdr3_nt: TGTGCCAGCAGCCCAGGGGGGGTTAACTATGGCTACACCTTC; cdr3_aa: CASSPGGVNYGYTF
d_call: .; j_call: TRBJ1-2; clone_size: .; v_call: TRBV7-2; cdr3_nt: TGTGCCAGCAGCCCGGGACTAGCATCCAGGGAAACTAACTATGGCTACACCTTC; cdr3_aa: CASSPGLASRETNYGYTF
d_call: .; j_call: TRBJ2-1; clone_size: .; v_call: TRBV20-1; cdr3_nt: TGCAGTGCAGGAGGTTCCCTCTACAATGAGCAGTTCTTC; cdr3_aa: CSAGGSLYNEQFF
d_call: .; j_call: TRBJ2-1; clone_size: .; v_call: TRBV5-1; cdr3_nt: TGCGCCAGCAGCTTCAGGGGCCCGGGAGACAATGAGCAGTTCTTC; cdr3_aa: CASSFRGPGDNEQFF
d_call: .; j_call: TRBJ1-5; clone_size: once; v_call: TRBV20-1; cdr3_nt: TGCAGTGTTACGGGACGGGTTACAAATCAGCCCCAGCATTTT; cdr3_aa: CSVTGRVTNQPQHF
d_call: TRBD2; j_call: TRBJ2-1; clone_size: .; v_call: TRBV20-1; cdr3_nt: TGCAGTGCTAGAGAGACTAGCGGGAGGAAGTACAATGAGCAGTTCTTC; cdr3_aa: CSARETSGRKYNEQFF
d_call: .; j_call: TRBJ2-3; clone_size: .; v_call: TRBV5-1; cdr3_nt: TGCGCCAGCAGCTTGCTAGGCAACACAGATACGCAGTATTTT; cdr3_aa: CASSLLGNTDTQYF
d_call: TRBD2; j_call: TRBJ2-3; clone_size: .; v_call: TRBV7-8; cdr3_nt: TGTGCCAGCAGCCCAGAGGAGTCTAGCGGGAAAGATACGCAGTATTTT; cdr3_aa: CASSPEESSGKDTQYF
d_call: TRBD2; j_call: TRBJ2-7; clone_size: .; v_call: TRBV24-1; cdr3_nt: TGTGCCACCAGTGACGGGACTAGCGGGAGTTCCGAGCAGTACTTC; cdr3_aa: CATSDGTSGSSEQYF
d_call: TRBD1; j_call: TRBJ2-1; clone_size: .; v_call: TRBV7-2; cdr3_nt: TGTGCCAGCAGCTTAACAGAGGGGGCATTCAATTACAATGAGCAGTTCTTC; cdr3_aa: CASSLTEGAFNYNEQFF
d_call: .; j_call: TRBJ1-3; clone_size: .; v_call: TRBV6-1; cdr3_nt: TGTGCCAGCAAGGCGGATGTTACTGGAAACACCATATATTTT; cdr3_aa: CASKADVTGNTIYF
d_call: .; j_call: TRBJ1-3; clone_size: .; v_call: TRBV7-8; cdr3_nt: TGTGCCAGCAGACAGTTGGGCTCTGGAAACACCATATATTTT; cdr3_aa: CASRQLGSGNTIYF
d_call: .; j_call: TRBJ2-7; clone_size: .; v_call: TRBV5-1; cdr3_nt: TGCGCCAGCAGCTTGGTGGTGGGGTACGAGCAGTACTTC; cdr3_aa: CASSLVVGYEQYF
d_call: TRBD1; j_call: TRBJ2-5; clone_size: .; v_call: TRBV7-8; cdr3_nt: TGTGCCAGCAGCTTACCGACAGGGAAGGTGCTGGAGACCCAGTACTTC; cdr3_aa: CASSLPTGKVLETQYF
d_call: .; j_call: TRBJ1-2; clone_size: few; v_call: TRBV7-9; cdr3_nt: TGTGCCAGCAGCCTTCGTTCGGAAGATGGCTACACCTTC; cdr3_aa: CASSLRSEDGYTF